This entry features one TCR beta chain sequence. This sample is drawn from a study of blood T cells in healthy people across ages. This CDR3 spans 16 amino acids. Per the germline V gene, CDR1 is LGHNT and CDR2 is FRNRAP. The trim removed 4 bases at V and 7 bases at J, leaving 4 bases unmatched. Primed by a sample-barcoded 5' primer and a J-beta primer mix, a second PCR proceeded for 7 to 11 cycles. TCRdb re-analysed the 5' RACE reads in MiXCR, keeping a single row per CDR3 protein. The sample comprises fewer than 1,200,000 distinct CDR3 sequences, roughly 24% of which are singletons, and around 0.75% rests with the top ten. The data were also submitted as part of a second study, on T cells of mothers and their children. That report adds: With unrelated pairs as the comparison, related mother-child pairs had a slightly higher overlap that was not significant.

The chain is built from TRBV12-5 and TRBJ2-2; 15 bases align to TRBD2. This clonotype was sampled from a girl aged 2-10 years in good health. What was sequenced was blood. The CDR3 sequence is CASGSRTSGGGGELFF. CDR3 bases: TGTGCTAGTGGTTCCCGGACTAGCGGGGGGGGCGGGGAGCTGTTTTTT.